Here is one T cell receptor beta chain with its context. The CDR3 extends over 14 amino acids. Germline assignment: CDR1 SGHRS and CDR2 YFSETQ. TCRdb re-called the 5' RACE reads and catalogs CDR3 proteins one per entry, DNA excluded. The specimen's table records approximately 400,000 distinct CDR3 sequences. This sample was taken from a study of monozygotic twins with inflammatory bowel disease. The source is a human donor with ulcerative colitis or Crohn's disease, or a healthy co-twin of an affected twin (not recorded which). V gene TRBV5-1 combines with J gene TRBJ2-3; TCRdb's assignment of TRBD1 cannot be checked, as there is no DNA. The sequencing input was blood. CDR3 residues: CASSRGPEADTQYF.